The rows below give T cell receptor beta chains drawn from one sample of a study of cytomegalovirus exposure and HLA in healthy donors. The protocol was immunoSEQ multiplex PCR, while the TCRdb copy is restricted to in-frame clones and leaves out a portion. Of roughly 200,000 clones listed, 86% are singletons. Sequencing was carried out using PBMCs. The receptors shown here come from a woman aged 25 to 39 in good health and CMV-seronegative. Each CDR3 is given with its conserved first and last residue. The D gene is left open where the match is weak. Clone size is not always given. Where it is, it says once, few, many or a class for expanded clones.

clone size: NA
D gene: TRBD1
J gene: TRBJ1-2
V gene: TRBV5-1
CDR3 DNA: TGCGCCAGCAGCCCGTGGACAGGGGAGAACTATGGCTACACCTTC
CDR3 protein: CASSPWTGENYGYTF

clone size: few
D gene: TRBD1
J gene: TRBJ2-7
V gene: TRBV27
CDR3 DNA: TGTGCCAGCAGGGGGACAGGGAACTACGAGCAGTACTTC
CDR3 protein: CASRGTGNYEQYF

clone size: NA
D gene: TRBD2
J gene: TRBJ2-5
V gene: TRBV9
CDR3 DNA: TGTGCCAGCAGCGGGGGGACTAGCGGGTACCAAGAGACCCAGTACTTC
CDR3 protein: CASSGGTSGYQETQYF

clone size: NA
D gene: TRBD2
J gene: TRBJ2-1
V gene: TRBV2
CDR3 DNA: TGTGCCAGCAGGGGACTAGCGGGAGTCCATGAGCAGTTCTTC
CDR3 protein: CASRGLAGVHEQFF

clone size: NA
D gene: TRBD2
J gene: TRBJ2-4
V gene: TRBV11-2
CDR3 DNA: TGTGCCAGCAGGAACAAGACGGGGGGTTTGAGGGACATTCAGTACTTC
CDR3 protein: CASRNKTGGLRDIQYF

clone size: NA
D gene: TRBD2
J gene: TRBJ2-7
V gene: TRBV27
CDR3 DNA: TGTGCCAGCAGTTCGAGGGAGGGATTAGACGAGCAGTACTTC
CDR3 protein: CASSSREGLDEQYF

clone size: NA
D gene: NA
J gene: TRBJ2-1
V gene: TRBV19
CDR3 DNA: TGTGCCAGTAGTAACACCGATACCTTCTACAATGAGCAGTTCTTC
CDR3 protein: CASSNTDTFYNEQFF

clone size: once
D gene: NA
J gene: TRBJ2-2
V gene: TRBV28
CDR3 DNA: TGTGCCAGCACCCTTTACGGGGAATCCCACACCGGGGAGCTGTTTTTT
CDR3 protein: CASTLYGESHTGELFF

clone size: NA
D gene: TRBD1
J gene: TRBJ2-1
V gene: TRBV10-1
CDR3 DNA: TGCGCCAGCAGCGAGGGACAGGGGGCTAGGGATGAGCAGTTCTTC
CDR3 protein: CASSEGQGARDEQFF

clone size: NA
D gene: NA
J gene: TRBJ2-5
V gene: TRBV6-5
CDR3 DNA: TGTGCCAGCAGTGACAGACAAGAGACCCAGTACTTC
CDR3 protein: CASSDRQETQYF

clone size: NA
D gene: TRBD1
J gene: TRBJ2-1
V gene: TRBV27
CDR3 DNA: TGTGCCAGCAGTCCCTGGACAGGAATAGAGTTCTTC
CDR3 protein: CASSPWTGIEFF

clone size: NA
D gene: NA
J gene: TRBJ2-1
V gene: TRBV6-5
CDR3 DNA: TGTGCCAGCAGTTACAAGCGGGTTAAAAACAATGAGCAGTTCTTC
CDR3 protein: CASSYKRVKNNEQFF

clone size: NA
D gene: TRBD2
J gene: TRBJ2-1
V gene: TRBV9
CDR3 DNA: TGTGCCAGCAGCGACTCGGTAGCGGGATATAATGAGCAGTTCTTC
CDR3 protein: CASSDSVAGYNEQFF

clone size: NA
D gene: TRBD1
J gene: TRBJ1-5
V gene: TRBV5-1
CDR3 DNA: TGCGCCAGCAGCTTTACAGGGGGTAGTCAGCCCCAGCATTTT
CDR3 protein: CASSFTGGSQPQHF

clone size: NA
D gene: NA
J gene: TRBJ1-1
V gene: TRBV28
CDR3 DNA: TGTGCCAGCAGTCTACCAGGGAATAGAGGAAACACTGAAGCTTTCTTT
CDR3 protein: CASSLPGNRGNTEAFF

clone size: NA
D gene: TRBD1
J gene: TRBJ2-7
V gene: TRBV13
CDR3 DNA: TGTGCCAGCAGCTTAACGCAGGGGGAACCCTACGAGCAGTACTTC
CDR3 protein: CASSLTQGEPYEQYF

clone size: NA
D gene: TRBD2
J gene: TRBJ2-3
V gene: TRBV4-1
CDR3 DNA: TGCGCCAGCAGCCAGCGGGGGGGCACAGATACGCAGTATTTT
CDR3 protein: CASSQRGGTDTQYF

clone size: NA
D gene: TRBD1
J gene: TRBJ2-7
V gene: TRBV6-5
CDR3 DNA: TGTGCCAGCAGTTACGTTTCCGGGACAGGGTCTCTTGTGCAGTACTTC
CDR3 protein: CASSYVSGTGSLVQYF

clone size: NA
D gene: TRBD2
J gene: TRBJ2-5
V gene: TRBV28
CDR3 DNA: TGTGCCAGCAGTCCCCTAGCGGTAGGGGAGACCCAGTACTTC
CDR3 protein: CASSPLAVGETQYF

clone size: NA
D gene: TRBD2
J gene: TRBJ2-1
V gene: TRBV10-1
CDR3 DNA: TGCGCCAGCAGCGCCTTGGGCGGGGGGGCAGGTGAGCAGTTCTTC
CDR3 protein: CASSALGGGAGEQFF

clone size: NA
D gene: TRBD1
J gene: TRBJ2-3
V gene: TRBV6-5
CDR3 DNA: TGTGCCAGCAGCTTCCAAGGACAGGGAACAGATACGCAGTATTTT
CDR3 protein: CASSFQGQGTDTQYF

clone size: NA
D gene: NA
J gene: TRBJ2-7
V gene: TRBV28
CDR3 DNA: TGTGTGGTCACCGTCGGCGGAAGCTCCTACGAGCAGTACTTC
CDR3 protein: CVVTVGGSSYEQYF

clone size: NA
D gene: NA
J gene: TRBJ2-1
V gene: TRBV6-6
CDR3 DNA: TGTGCCAGCAGATTTCTAGCCCCCAATGAGCAGTTCTTC
CDR3 protein: CASRFLAPNEQFF